The 2 T cell receptor beta chains below all came from one sample that was sequenced in a study of cytomegalovirus exposure and HLA in healthy donors. Clones were sequenced by immunoSEQ multiplex PCR, and TCRdb holds only the in-frame ones, with some missing. The sample includes roughly 250,000 clones, around 85% seen only once; the top ten take roughly 1.2%. The material sequenced was PBMCs. The source of these receptors is a woman in her thirties in good health and CMV-seropositive.

The rearrangement links TRBV19 to TRBJ2-7, with D possibly matching TRBD1 (6 bases). V was shortened by 5 bases and J by 1 base, with 12 bases between the two germline ends. From germline, CDR1 is LNHDA and CDR2 SQIVND (reference sequence). The CDR3 consists of 14 residues. DNA of the CDR3: TGTGCCAGTAGTCCGGGACAATTATCCTACGAGCAGTACTTC. This translates into CASSPGQLSYEQYF.

Here the CDR3 DNA reads TGTGCCTTTGGTAGGACAGGGGCGCCATCTGGGGCCAACGTCCTGACTTTC. This encodes CAFGRTGAPSGANVLTF. The chain employs TRBV30 and TRBJ2-6, with 9 bases fitting TRBD1. Germline CDR1 and CDR2: GTSNPN and SVGIG (reference sequence). Trimming removed 7 bases from V and 1 base from J; junction bases left unmatched: 11. The length of the CDR3 is 17 residues.